A single sample gave rise to the 18 T cell receptor beta chains below, sequenced in a study of response to subunit inactivated influenza vaccine. Via MiXCR, TCRdb re-called the RT-PCR reads, giving one row per CDR3 protein. Of hundreds of thousands of distinct CDR3 sequences in the sample, roughly a fifth are singletons; the top ten hold more than 8.5%. This material consisted of PBMCs from blood, taken about 20 months after vaccination. These receptors were obtained from a man in his fifties or sixties who received an inactivated influenza vaccine.

V and J are TRBV7-8 and TRBJ2-6; 7 positions agree with TRBD2. CDR3 length equals 19 residues. J gave up 0 bases and V 1 base, and 9 bases lay outside the gene matches. The germline gives CDR1 SGHVS, CDR2 FQNEAQ. CDR3 sequence (DNA): TGTGCCAGCAGCTTAGTTCGGGTGCGGGAGCGCTCTGGGGCCAACGTCCTGACTTTC. This gives the protein CASSLVRVRERSGANVLTF.

This clonotype occurred a few times. CDR3 in DNA: TGTGCCAGCAGCGCCGGGACAGGGCCGAATTCACCCCTCCACTTT. Translating gives CASSAGTGPNSPLHF. The chain employs TRBV9 and TRBJ1-6; 9 bases match TRBD1. The CDR3 spans 15 residues. The V gene end was trimmed by 3 bases and the J gene end by 7 bases; junction bases not matched to a gene: 5. Germline lookup yields CDR1 SGDLS and CDR2 YYNGEE.

This clonotype appeared a few times. The CDR3 DNA follows: TGTGCCAGCAGCTTCTCATCCGAGGATCAGCCCCAGCATTTT. Translating it yields CASSFSSEDQPQHF. This rearrangement joins TRBV5-6 to TRBJ1-5; D gene uncertain. Germline lookup yields CDR1 SGHDT and CDR2 YYEEEE. V was pared by 2 bases and J by 5 bases, with 11 bases between. The CDR3 runs 14 residues.

This clonotype was picked up a small number of times. The chain joins TRBV5-5 to TRBJ1-2; perhaps TRBD1 as D (5 bases). CDR3 length equals 15 residues. Per germline, CDR1 SGHKS and CDR2 YYEKEE (reference sequence). Trimming removed 0 bases from V and 7 bases from J, with 16 bases in between. The CDR3 region is CASSLGQFEEVGYTF. The CDR3 nucleotides are TGTGCCAGCAGCTTGGGACAGTTTGAGGAAGTTGGCTACACCTTC.

This chain uses TRBV2 with TRBJ2-1; 9 bases are a match to TRBD1. Germline V CDR1 and CDR2: SNHLY, FYNNEI. This CDR3 is 14 amino acids long. Losses at the gene ends were 4 bases for V and 5 bases for J; bases not matched to a gene: 3. The CDR3 loop is CASSVRTGDNEQFF. The CDR3 nucleotides are TGTGCCAGCAGTGTTAGGACAGGGGACAATGAGCAGTTCTTC.

This clonotype was seen only a few times. This chain connects TRBV20-1 to TRBJ2-1; TRBD1 agrees at 11 bases. From germline, CDR1 is DFQATT and CDR2 SNEGSKA (reference sequence). V was clipped by 2 bases and J by 4 bases; unmatched bases: 7. This CDR3 contains 16 residues. As DNA, the CDR3 is TGCAGTGCTAGAAAAGGACAGGGGGCAAGGTACAATGAGCAGTTCTTC. Translated: CSARKGQGARYNEQFF.

This chain links TRBV11-2 with TRBJ2-5; 8 bases match TRBD2. The junction had 8 bases not matched to a gene; V was cut back by 1 base and J by 1 base. The CDR3 is made up of 17 amino acids. CDR1 SGHAT and CDR2 FQNNGV come from the germline V gene. The CDR3 spells CASSLVAGGAIQETQYF. The CDR3 DNA is TGTGCCAGCAGCTTAGTGGCGGGGGGAGCCATCCAAGAGACCCAGTACTTC.

As for this clonotype: The junction departs from germline at one end; a sequencing error may be responsible. V and J are TRBV24-1 and TRBJ1-5; 10 bases match TRBD1. The CDR3 has 15 residues. CDR1 KGHDR and CDR2 SFDVKD come from the germline V gene. This chain's CDR3 is CATSGATGGKQPQHF. The DNA for the CDR3 is TGTGCCACCAGTGGCGCGACAGGGGGCAAACAGCCCCAGCATTTT.

A few counts support this clonotype. The chain links TRBV20-1 to TRBJ2-7; 10 bases agree with TRBD1. The CDR3 totals 17 residues. Germline CDR1 reads DFQATT; CDR2 reads SNEGSKA (reference sequence). J lost 3 bases, V lost 1 base, and 12 bases had no gene match. Here the CDR3 DNA reads TGCAGTGCTAGAGCTCAACTCCGGGACAGGGGCCTCTACGAGCAGTACTTC. Protein product: CSARAQLRDRGLYEQYF.

This clonotype was seen more than once but under ten times. The CDR3 DNA sequence: TGTGCCAGCAGCCCGGCGACAGGGTCCTCATATAGCAATCAGCCCCAGCATTTT. It specifies CASSPATGSSYSNQPQHF. This chain joins TRBV12-3 or TRBV12-4 and TRBJ1-5; TRBD1 agrees at 7 bases. After removal of 6 bases from V and 0 bases from J, the junction contained 14 bases not matched to a gene. The CDR3 runs 18 residues.

This clonotype was seen at least ten times. J is TRBJ1-1 and V is TRBV6-1; D unresolved. V lost 6 bases, J lost 5 bases, and 16 bases lay in between. Germline CDR1 MNHNS, CDR2 SASEGT. The CDR3 is made up of 14 amino acids. This CDR3 is CASRSRERGTEAFF. CDR3 coding DNA: TGTGCCAGCAGATCAAGGGAACGGGGTACTGAAGCTTTCTTT.

This chain uses TRBV25-1 with TRBJ1-3, with TRBD1 matching 10 bases. This CDR3 contains 16 residues. J lost 0 bases, V lost 6 bases, and 5 bases had no gene match. Germline CDR1 and CDR2: MGHDK and SYGVNS. CDR3 residues: CASSDDRGPSGNTIYF. Here the CDR3 DNA reads TGTGCCAGCAGCGACGACAGGGGGCCCTCTGGAAACACCATATATTTT.

J is TRBJ1-5 and V is TRBV20-1; TRBD1 matches at 7 bases. The J segment lost 0 bases and the V segment lost 6 bases, leaving 5 bases of the junction unmatched. Germline CDR1 and CDR2: DFQATT and SNEGSKA (reference sequence). The CDR3 has 14 amino acids. CDR3 in amino acids: CSARGRPSNQPQHF. The DNA of the CDR3 is TGCAGTGCAAGGGGGCGCCCTAGCAATCAGCCCCAGCATTTT.

The V gene is TRBV7-8, the J gene TRBJ1-6, with a tentative D call TRBD1 (5 bases). V dropped 4 bases and J dropped 10 bases, with 14 bases sitting between them. The germline gives CDR1 SGHVS, CDR2 FQNEAQ. The CDR3 runs 14 residues. CDR3 nucleotides: TGTGCCAGCAGCTACGGGCCAGGGTTGTCACCCCTCCACTTT. This translates into CASSYGPGLSPLHF.

The V gene is TRBV29-1, the J gene TRBJ1-1; possible D gene TRBD1, 5 bases. V was pared by 6 bases and J by 0 bases, with 14 bases between. This CDR3 is 14 amino acids long. Germline-derived CDR1 and CDR2 are SQVTM and ANQGSEA. CDR3 protein: CSVDDSTLNTEAFF. The CDR3 DNA is TGCAGCGTAGATGACAGCACCCTGAACACTGAAGCTTTCTTT.

The V gene is TRBV6-1, the J gene TRBJ2-5, with 7 bases aligning to TRBD2. J lost 3 bases, V lost 5 bases, and 12 bases had no gene match. Germline loops: CDR1 MNHNS, CDR2 SASEGT. The CDR3 contains 16 residues. CDR3 in amino acids: CASSQMAGTTKETQYF. The CDR3 bases are TGTGCCAGCAGTCAAATGGCCGGGACTACTAAAGAGACCCAGTACTTC.

In this sample, this clonotype turned up a few times. The rearrangement uses TRBV3-1 and TRBJ1-3, with a possible D match to TRBD1 (5 bases). V lost 0 bases and J lost 4, with 10 bases in between. The CDR3 loop spans 15 amino acids. Germline V lookup: CDR1 LGHDT, CDR2 YNNKEL (reference sequence). The CDR3 loop reads CASSQDRGAGNTIYF. CDR3 DNA: TGTGCCAGCAGCCAAGATCGAGGGGCGGGAAACACCATATATTTT.

The chain recombines TRBV12-3 or TRBV12-4 with TRBJ2-2; 9 bases are shared with TRBD2. The CDR3 has 15 amino acids. V shed 6 bases and J 2 bases; nucleotides not matched to a gene: 4. The DNA for the CDR3 is TGTGCCAGCAGCCGACTAGCGGAAAACACCGGGGAGCTGTTTTTT. It is translated as CASSRLAENTGELFF.